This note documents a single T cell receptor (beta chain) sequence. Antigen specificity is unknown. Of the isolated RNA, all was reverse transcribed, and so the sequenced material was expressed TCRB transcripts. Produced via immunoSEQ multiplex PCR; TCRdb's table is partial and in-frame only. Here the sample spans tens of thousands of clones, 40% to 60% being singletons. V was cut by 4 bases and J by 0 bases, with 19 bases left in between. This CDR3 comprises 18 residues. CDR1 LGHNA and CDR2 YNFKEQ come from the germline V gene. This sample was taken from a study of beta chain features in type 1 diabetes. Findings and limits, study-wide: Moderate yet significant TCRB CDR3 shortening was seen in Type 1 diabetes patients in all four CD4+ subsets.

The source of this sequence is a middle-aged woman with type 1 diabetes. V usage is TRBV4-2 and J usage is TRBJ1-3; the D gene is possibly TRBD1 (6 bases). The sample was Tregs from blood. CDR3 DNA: TGTGCCAGCAGCCCGTCCCGGGACATATTTAGCTCTGGAAACACCATATATTTT. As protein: CASSPSRDIFSSGNTIYF.